This T cell receptor beta chain was obtained from a study of cytomegalovirus exposure and HLA in healthy donors. Germline V gene sequence: CDR1 MNHNS, CDR2 SASEGT. The CDR3 totals 15 residues. V dropped 7 bases and J dropped 2; count of bases not matched to a gene: 10. Study-level results: Presence/absence analyses treated sequencing depth as roughly uniform across donors. Sequencing likely produced, as an artifact, a cluster of highly shared sequence variants. Earlier analysis looked at TCR beta V segments, and most were productive about 90% or about 30% of the time. Later genetic work tied a missense DCLRE1C variant to beta-chain V and J trimming.

PCR involved 60 Vbeta and 13 Jbeta primers. The method was immunoSEQ multiplex PCR; TCRdb's version includes in-frame clones alone and lacks a portion of them. The top ten hold more than 1.4% of the sample, which has about 150,000 clones, 78% seen once. For this clone: Its antigen is still unknown.

The chain has TRBV6-1 and TRBJ2-7, with TRBD2 matching over 8 bases. The source of this sequence is a male donor in good health and CMV-seronegative. Sequencing was carried out using PBMCs. The CDR3 sequence: CASTLEDSGTYEQYF. DNA for the CDR3: TGTGCCAGCACCCTGGAGGATAGCGGGACCTACGAGCAGTACTTC.